This T cell receptor beta chain emerged from a study of CD4+ T cells in melanoma. Details on this clone: Its antigen is currently unknown.

The junction had 9 bases not matched to a gene; V was cut back by 6 bases and J by 8 bases. The CDR3 totals 14 residues. Germline loops: CDR1 MNHEY, CDR2 SVGAGI. TCRdb's copy holds only in-frame clones and misses some; the assay was immunoSEQ multiplex PCR. The sample shows 7,500 to 10,000 clones, approximately 69% of them seen only once. The study's findings and limits: In melanoma, neoantigen-specific CD4+ T cells reportedly differed in differentiation state. CD8+ T cell, macrophage and B cell function reportedly correlated with neoantigen-specific CD4+ T cells.

The source is a human donor with melanoma. V gene TRBV6-5 combines with J gene TRBJ2-3; 9 bases fit TRBD2. Sequencing was carried out using peripheral blood. The CDR3 coding sequence is TGTGCCAGCAGGCCGGGACTAGCAGTAATTACGCAGTATTTT. Translating gives CASRPGLAVITQYF.